The next 9 T cell receptor beta chains were all read from a single sample in a study of T cell responses to AZD1222 COVID-19 vaccine. Here immunoSEQ multiplex PCR was the method, and the copy in TCRdb shows in-frame clones only, minus some. This table holds about 120,000 clones, approximately 86% found once. This material consisted of peripheral blood, taken on day 0 of AZD1222 vaccination. All receptors derive from an adult in good health.

This clone was counted a few times. The chain recombines TRBV7-8 with TRBJ2-1; tentatively, D is TRBD1 (6 bases). In germline, CDR1 is SGHVS, CDR2 FQNEAQ. V was pared by 0 bases and J by 2 bases, with 11 bases between. The CDR3 sequence is 16 residues long. Here the CDR3 reads CASSLARWDTYNEQFF. The CDR3 nucleotides are TGTGCCAGCAGCTTAGCAAGGTGGGACACCTACAATGAGCAGTTCTTC.

This chain uses TRBV7-9 with TRBJ2-5; 7 bases line up with TRBD2. CDR3 length equals 14 residues. Germline values: CDR1 SEHNR, CDR2 FQNEAQ (reference sequence). After removal of 5 bases from V and 4 bases from J, the junction contained 7 bases not matched to a gene. This chain's CDR3 is CASSLQRDRETQYF. CDR3 nucleotides: TGTGCCAGCAGCCTCCAGCGGGATAGAGAGACCCAGTACTTC. Using reference TRBV7-9 and TRBJ2-5 for the parts outside the CDR3, the full variable domain is DTGVSQNPRHKITKRGQNVTFRCDPISEHNRLYWYRQTLGQGPEFLTYFQNEAQLEKSRLLSDRFSAERPKGSFSTLEIQRTEQGDSAMYLCASSLQRDRETQYFGPGTRLLVL.

About this clone itself: Different DNA sequences within this sample yield the same CDR3. This chain connects TRBV30 to TRBJ1-1; 8 nucleotides align to TRBD1. Germline CDR1 and CDR2: GTSNPN and SVGIG (reference sequence). CDR3 size: 13 residues. The trim removed 0 bases at V and 3 bases at J, leaving 0 bases unmatched. This chain's CDR3 is CAWSVQGDTEAFF. DNA for the CDR3: TGTGCCTGGAGTGTACAGGGGGACACTGAAGCTTTCTTT.

The chain employs TRBV7-9 and TRBJ2-3; D uncertain. Germline assignment: CDR1 SEHNR and CDR2 FQNEAQ (reference sequence). The CDR3 is made up of 15 amino acids. Trimming stripped 8 bases from V and 0 bases from J, with 15 bases between. CDR3 sequence reads: CASQPTSTSTDTQYF. CDR3 nucleotides: TGTGCCAGCCAACCTACATCAACTAGCACAGATACGCAGTATTTT.

The chain joins TRBV29-1 to TRBJ1-1; the D is unclear. CDR3 length: 12 residues. Germline V gene lookup returns CDR1 SQVTM and CDR2 ANQGSEA. V gave up 4 bases and J gave up 0 bases, with 6 bases separating them. CDR3 bases: TGCAGCGTTGCGTACATGAACACTGAAGCTTTCTTT. Its protein product is CSVAYMNTEAFF.

This rearrangement joins TRBV19 to TRBJ1-2; D possibly corresponds to TRBD1 (5 bases). Deletions cut 0 bases from V and 8 bases from J, with 13 bases between. The CDR3 consists of 14 residues. The germline V gene encodes CDR1 LNHDA and CDR2 SQIVND (reference sequence). CDR3 DNA: TGTGCCAGTAGTATAGAGCAGGGTAGAAGGGGCTACACCTTC. Amino acid sequence: CASSIEQGRRGYTF. Using reference TRBV19 and TRBJ1-2 for the parts outside the CDR3, the full variable domain is DGGITQSPKYLFRKEGQNVTLSCEQNLNHDAMYWYRQDPGQGLRLIYYSQIVNDFQKGDIAEGYSVSREKKESFPLTVTSAQKNPTAFYLCASSIEQGRRGYTFGSGTRLTVV.

The chain employs TRBV11-3 and TRBJ2-1; 7 nucleotides line up with TRBD2. Per the germline V gene, CDR1 is SGHNT and CDR2 is YENEEA. CDR3 length equals 16 residues. Trimming took 4 bases from V and 1 from J; bases not matched to a gene: 7. CDR3 in amino acids: CASSSFGGVSYNEQFF. CDR3 in DNA: TGTGCCAGCAGCTCATTTGGGGGGGTATCCTACAATGAGCAGTTCTTC.

J is TRBJ1-4 and V is TRBV5-1; maybe TRBD1 (5 bases). V was clipped by 7 bases and J by 6 bases, with 13 bases between them. Per germline, CDR1 SGHRS and CDR2 YFSETQ. The CDR3 is 13 amino acids. For the CDR3, the DNA is TGCGCCAGCTCCCAGGGAGAATATGAAAAACTGTTTTTT. Amino acid sequence: CASSQGEYEKLFF. Using reference TRBV5-1 and TRBJ1-4 for the parts outside the CDR3, the full variable domain is KAGVTQTPRYLIKTRGQQVTLSCSPISGHRSVSWYQQTPGQGLQFLFEYFSETQRNKGNFPGRFSGRQFSNSRSEMNVSTLELGDSALYLCASSQGEYEKLFFGSGTQLSVL.

This clone turned up a few times. The J gene is TRBJ2-1, the V gene TRBV24-1, with 11 nucleotides matching TRBD2. Germline trimming cut 6 bases from V and 5 bases from J; bases unmatched to any gene: 5. The germline V gene encodes CDR1 KGHDR and CDR2 SFDVKD. This CDR3 is 15 amino acids long. The CDR3 DNA sequence: TGTGCCACCAGTAGGATAGCGGGAGGGGACAATGAGCAGTTCTTC. This translates into CATSRIAGGDNEQFF.